This T cell receptor (beta chain) was profiled in a study of T-cell reconstitution after alpha-beta-depleted transplantation in children. The J segment lost 8 bases and the V segment lost 5 bases, leaving 11 bases of the junction unmatched. The germline V gene encodes CDR1 MNHNS and CDR2 SASEGT. The CDR3 runs to 14 residues. This clonotype was recorded many times. The TCRbeta library was prepared with unique molecular identifiers. TCRdb re-called the PCR reads through MiXCR, storing one row per CDR3 protein. In the table there are about 150,000 distinct CDR3 sequences, 11% of which are singletons. The origin of this receptor is a boy aged 2-15 years with acute myeloid leukemia, due to receive a stem cell transplant. This specimen consisted of PBMCs, obtained before TCRalphabeta/CD19-depleted stem cell transplant. The chain carries TRBV6-1 and TRBJ2-7; 8 nucleotides match TRBD2. This CDR3 is CASSQREGSSQQYF. In DNA form, the CDR3 reads TGTGCCAGCAGTCAACGGGAGGGTAGTTCCCAGCAGTACTTC.